This entry lists 31 T cell receptor beta chains sequenced from one sample in a study of blood T cell repertoires in COVID-19. Sequencing used immunoSEQ multiplex PCR; TCRdb keeps in-frame clones, though not all of them. The sample consists of approximately 270,000 clones, approximately 83% of them appearing once. Sequenced: PBMCs or T cells enriched from blood (not recorded which). The source of these receptors is a woman aged 50 to 65 who had recovered from COVID-19.

This clone was picked up a small number of times. The chain couples TRBV12-3 or TRBV12-4 to TRBJ1-2, with D possibly matching TRBD1 (6 bases). Trimming took 3 bases from V and 8 from J, leaving 13 bases between them. The CDR3 is 13 amino acids. CDR3 sequence: CASSFTGPDGYTF. CDR3 sequence (DNA): TGTGCCAGCAGTTTTACAGGGCCGGACGGCTACACCTTC.

The V gene is TRBV19, the J gene TRBJ1-5; D remains unclear. V lost 3 bases, J lost 4 bases, and 19 bases lay in between. This CDR3 is 17 amino acids long. Looked up from germline, CDR1 is LNHDA and CDR2 is SQIVND (reference sequence). The CDR3 nucleotides are TGTGCCAGTAGTATTCGGCGTTTCGGACTTAGGAATCAGCCCCAGCATTTT. It specifies CASSIRRFGLRNQPQHF.

The chain recombines TRBV19 with TRBJ2-1, with TRBD2 matching 12 bases. Germline V gene lookup returns CDR1 LNHDA and CDR2 SQIVND (reference sequence). J lost 0 bases, V lost 6 bases, and 9 bases had no gene match. There are 18 residues in the CDR3. Here the CDR3 DNA reads TGTGCCAGTAGCTTCAAACTAGCGGGAGGCAACTCCTACAATGAGCAGTTCTTC. It encodes CASSFKLAGGNSYNEQFF.

This clone appeared once. This CDR3 reads CASSLVDREHEQYF. Here the CDR3 DNA reads TGTGCCAGCAGCTTGGTCGACAGGGAACACGAGCAGTACTTC. This chain uses TRBV5-8 with TRBJ2-7; 7 bases are a match to TRBD1. V was clipped by 0 bases and J by 5 bases; unmatched bases: 5. The CDR3 runs 14 residues. Germline CDR1 is SGHTS and CDR2 is YDEGEE.

The V gene is TRBV19, the J gene TRBJ1-5; possible D gene TRBD1, 5 bases. CDR1 is LNHDA and CDR2 is SQIVND in the germline V gene (reference sequence). Trimming left V 4 bases short and J 2 bases short, with 15 bases between. The CDR3 length is 16 residues. CDR3 loop: CASSRARERGNQPQHF. The CDR3 nucleotides read TGTGCCAGTAGTAGGGCCAGGGAACGCGGCAATCAGCCCCAGCATTTT.

The rearrangement joins TRBV19 to TRBJ2-7, with D possibly TRBD1 on 5 matching bases. Germline values: CDR1 LNHDA, CDR2 SQIVND (reference sequence). Trimming cost V 4 bases and J 1 base, with 11 bases left between them. The CDR3 contains 14 residues. Written as DNA, the CDR3 is TGTGCCAGTAGTACTGCCCACAGGTCCTACGAGCAGTACTTC. Translating it yields CASSTAHRSYEQYF.

J is TRBJ2-3 and V is TRBV27; TRBD2 matches 8 bases. Germline values: CDR1 MNHEY, CDR2 SMNVEV (reference sequence). The CDR3 length is 14 residues. Trimming took 4 bases from V and 10 from J; bases not matched to a gene: 10. The CDR3 spells CASSSPLWTSSQYF. In DNA, the CDR3 is TGTGCCAGCAGTTCGCCCCTATGGACTAGCTCGCAGTATTTT.

The V call is TRBV19, the J call TRBJ1-4; no clear D. V lost 0 bases and J 7 bases, leaving 9 bases between the germline ends. Germline V gene lookup returns CDR1 LNHDA and CDR2 SQIVND (reference sequence). The CDR3 is 14 amino acids. The DNA of the CDR3 is TGTGCCAGTAGTATAGATCGGGCGGGTGAAAAACTGTTTTTT. Its translation is CASSIDRAGEKLFF.

The V call is TRBV3-1 (or the pseudogene TRBV3-2), the J call TRBJ1-1, with TRBD1 identical over 8 bases. The V and J ends lost 3 bases and 1 base, in that order; junction bases with no gene match: 4. The CDR3 sequence is 15 residues long. Germline V gene data show CDR1 as LGHDT and CDR2 as YNNKEL (reference sequence). The CDR3 coding sequence is TGTGCCAGCAGCCATACGGACAGGGCGAACACTGAAGCTTTCTTT. Translating it yields CASSHTDRANTEAFF.

This chain links TRBV13 with TRBJ2-3, with TRBD1 identical over 7 bases. The junction had 10 bases not matched to a gene; V was cut back by 5 bases and J by 2 bases. The V gene's germline CDR1 is PRHDT and CDR2 FYEKMQ (reference sequence). This CDR3 is 16 amino acids long. CDR3: CASSRRTGWDTDTQYF. The DNA for the CDR3 is TGTGCCAGCAGCCGCCGGACAGGCTGGGACACAGATACGCAGTATTTT.

This chain links TRBV6-1 with TRBJ1-2; the match to TRBD1 covers 7 bases. J was trimmed by 5 bases and V by 4 bases; bases with no gene match: 16. The CDR3 consists of 17 residues. The germline gives CDR1 MNHNS, CDR2 SASEGT. This CDR3 reads CASSALGGAEQGYGYTF. CDR3 bases: TGTGCCAGCAGTGCCCTAGGGGGCGCCGAACAGGGGTATGGCTACACCTTC.

This chain joins TRBV5-1 and TRBJ2-5, with 7 positions matching TRBD2. This CDR3 is built from 14 residues. CDR1 is SGHRS, CDR2 YFSETQ, per germline. J was trimmed by 7 bases and V by 0 bases; bases with no gene match: 6. CDR3 in amino acids: CASSLGSGRTTQYF. CDR3 in DNA: TGCGCCAGCAGCTTGGGTAGCGGGCGTACGACCCAGTACTTC.

In this sample, this clone turned up a few times. The chain uses TRBV5-1 and TRBJ1-1, with 10 bases fitting TRBD1. CDR1 is SGHRS, CDR2 YFSETQ, per germline. This CDR3 is built from 22 residues. Trimming removed 0 bases from V and 3 bases from J; junction bases left unmatched: 23. The CDR3 DNA sequence: TGCGCCAGCAGCTTGGGCCCCTTGGGGGGGACAGGGGCGATGAGGTTTTACACTGAAGCTTTCTTT. Encoded protein: CASSLGPLGGTGAMRFYTEAFF.

V is TRBV30 and J is TRBJ1-2, with 9 bases fitting TRBD1. Losses at the gene ends were 4 bases for V and 7 bases for J; bases not matched to a gene: 7. The V gene's germline CDR1 is GTSNPN and CDR2 SVGIG (reference sequence). The CDR3 totals 13 residues. CDR3 loop: CAWTSTGGGGYTF. CDR3 DNA sequence: TGTGCCTGGACTTCAACAGGGGGCGGTGGCTACACCTTC.

This chain uses TRBV6-5 with TRBJ1-1; D gene uncertain. Trimming pared 3 bases from V and 0 bases from J, leaving 8 bases between. Germline CDR1 and CDR2: MNHEY and SVGAGI. The CDR3 contains 14 residues. The CDR3 region has the DNA TGTGCCAGCAGTTATCGAGGTGTGAACACTGAAGCTTTCTTT. It encodes CASSYRGVNTEAFF.

The V gene is TRBV5-6, the J gene TRBJ2-7, with D perhaps TRBD1 (5 bases). Germline V gene data show CDR1 as SGHDT and CDR2 as YYEEEE. This CDR3 contains 11 residues. Trimming cost V 4 bases and J 7 bases, with 9 bases left between them. The CDR3 loop reads CASSNQGEQYF. The CDR3 nucleotides read TGTGCCAGCAGCAACCAGGGAGAGCAGTACTTC.

The chain employs TRBV2 and TRBJ2-1, with 7 nucleotides matching TRBD2. CDR3 size: 13 residues. Trimming took 6 bases from V and 6 from J; bases not matched to a gene: 5. CDR1 is SNHLY and CDR2 is FYNNEI in the germline V gene. Here the CDR3 DNA reads TGTGCCAGCAGACTACTAGCGAGCAATGAGCAGTTCTTC. Translated, it gives CASRLLASNEQFF.

The rearrangement links TRBV5-6 to TRBJ2-3; TRBD2 matches 11 bases. V trimming: 4 bases; J trimming: 11 bases; junction bases outside the gene matches: 12. The CDR3 totals 15 residues. The germline V gene encodes CDR1 SGHDT and CDR2 YYEEEE. The DNA of the CDR3 is TGTGCCAGCAGCCTGGGACTAGCGGACCATTGGGGGCAGTATTTT. Its protein product is CASSLGLADHWGQYF. The full variable domain, completed using reference TRBV5-6 and TRBJ2-3, is DAGVTQSPTHLIKTRGQQVTLRCSPKSGHDTVSWYQQALGQGPQFIFQYYEEEERQRGNFPDRFSGHQFPNYSSELNVNALLLGDSALYLCASSLGLADHWGQYFGPGTRLTVL.

CDR3 protein: CASSSGTSSYEQYF. CDR3 DNA sequence: TGCGCCAGCAGCTCGGGGACATCCTCCTACGAGCAGTACTTC. This rearrangement joins TRBV5-1 to TRBJ2-7, with D possibly being TRBD1 (6 bases). CDR1 and CDR2 from the germline V gene are SGHRS and YFSETQ. This CDR3 region has 14 residues. Trimming left V 3 bases short and J 0 bases short, with 10 bases between.

V gene TRBV4-1 combines with J gene TRBJ1-1, with D tentatively TRBD1 (5 bases). The CDR3 totals 14 residues. Trimming removed 1 base at V and 4 bases at J, with 10 bases between. Germline V CDR1 and CDR2: MGHRA, YSYEKL. In nucleotides, the CDR3 is TGCGCCAGCAGCCAAGGCATGGGGCCCACTGAAGCTTTCTTT. Amino acids: CASSQGMGPTEAFF.

The gene calls are TRBV28 and TRBJ2-5; D may be TRBD1 (5 bases). V lost 6 bases, J lost 5 bases, and 19 bases lay in between. The CDR3 covers 15 residues. The germline gives CDR1 MDHEN, CDR2 SYDVKM. CDR3 DNA: TGTGCCAGCAGCTCGTGGGGCTCAGGGCAGGAGACCCAGTACTTC. Protein sequence: CASSSWGSGQETQYF.

This clone has a handful of counts. The chain links TRBV5-4 to TRBJ2-1, with D maybe TRBD2 (6 bases). Germline assignment: CDR1 SGHNT and CDR2 YYREEE (reference sequence). The CDR3 is made up of 14 amino acids. V was cut by 1 base and J by 3 bases, with 8 bases left in between. The CDR3 sequence is CASSLRDFYNEQFF. The CDR3 DNA follows: TGTGCCAGCAGCTTGAGGGACTTCTACAATGAGCAGTTCTTC.

The gene calls are TRBV6-5 and TRBJ1-2; 8 positions match TRBD1. This CDR3 has 15 residues. CDR1 is MNHEY and CDR2 is SVGAGI in the germline V gene. J lost 5 bases, V lost 4 bases, and 9 bases had no gene match. CDR3 region: CASSSLGTGVYGYTF. DNA for the CDR3: TGTGCCAGCAGTTCCCTCGGGACAGGAGTATATGGCTACACCTTC.

The chain links TRBV7-9 to TRBJ2-3; 8 bases map to TRBD2. Trimming at V came to 5 bases and at J to 4 bases, leaving 5 bases not matched to a gene. CDR1 is SEHNR and CDR2 is FQNEAQ in the germline V gene (reference sequence). The CDR3 extends over 14 amino acids. The CDR3 sequence: CASSRGTSSDTQYF. CDR3 DNA sequence: TGTGCCAGCAGCCGAGGGACTAGTTCAGATACGCAGTATTTT.

V is TRBV7-8 and J is TRBJ2-7; D not resolved. This CDR3 is built from 12 residues. Germline V gene sequence: CDR1 SGHVS, CDR2 FQNEAQ. Deletions cut 2 bases from V and 4 bases from J, with 6 bases between. CDR3 sequence (DNA): TGTGCCAGCAGCTTAATCGGGTACGAGCAGTACTTC. Protein sequence: CASSLIGYEQYF. The full variable domain, completed using reference TRBV7-8 and TRBJ2-7, is GAGVSQSPRYKVAKRGQDVALRCDPISGHVSLFWYQQALGQGPEFLTYFQNEAQLDKSGLPSDRFFAERPEGSVSTLKIQRTQQEDSAVYLCASSLIGYEQYFGPGTRLTVT.

The CDR3: CASKISGSSLEQYF. CDR3 in DNA: TGTGCCAGCAAAATTAGCGGGAGCTCCCTCGAGCAGTACTTC. This chain joins TRBV7-2 and TRBJ2-7, with 9 bases fitting TRBD2. V lost 7 bases to trimming and J lost 6 bases; unmatched junction nucleotides: 10. CDR3 length: 14 amino acids. CDR1 SGHTA and CDR2 FQGNSA come from the germline V gene.

The chain recombines TRBV5-1 with TRBJ2-1, with 9 bases that match TRBD2. V shed 4 bases and J 5 bases; nucleotides not matched to a gene: 13. CDR3 length: 17 amino acids. Germline V gene lookup returns CDR1 SGHRS and CDR2 YFSETQ. The DNA of the CDR3 is TGCGCCAGCAGCCGGAACCCCTGGCGGGAGGGAAACAATGAGCAGTTCTTC. Amino acid sequence: CASSRNPWREGNNEQFF.

J is TRBJ1-1 and V is TRBV5-1; 7 nucleotides match TRBD1. The germline gives CDR1 SGHRS, CDR2 YFSETQ. The CDR3 extends over 14 amino acids. The junction had 6 bases not matched to a gene; V was cut back by 4 bases and J by 3 bases. The CDR3 loop is CASSERGQDTEAFF. CDR3 sequence (DNA): TGCGCCAGCAGCGAGAGGGGGCAGGACACTGAAGCTTTCTTT.

The V and J genes are TRBV7-8 and TRBJ1-4; D is possibly TRBD1 (5 bases). Germline V lookup: CDR1 SGHVS, CDR2 FQNEAQ. Trimming took 6 bases from V and 2 from J, leaving 13 bases between them. The CDR3 sequence is 15 residues long. CDR3 nucleotide sequence: TGTGCCAGCAGTCAAAGGGCAGGGACTAATGAAAAACTGTTTTTT. Translation gives CASSQRAGTNEKLFF.

V gene TRBV5-4 combines with J gene TRBJ1-1, with 7 bases fitting TRBD1. Germline CDR1 SGHNT, CDR2 YYREEE (reference sequence). This CDR3 is 14 amino acids long. The ends lost 3 bases at V and 1 base at J; junction bases unmatched: 3. The DNA of the CDR3 is TGTGCCAGCAGCTGGGGACAGACGAACACTGAAGCTTTCTTT. Amino acid sequence: CASSWGQTNTEAFF.

This chain joins TRBV3-1 (or the pseudogene TRBV3-2) and TRBJ2-7; 8 bases fit TRBD2. The germline gives CDR1 LGHDT, CDR2 YNNKEL (reference sequence). There are 15 residues in the CDR3. Losses at the gene ends were 5 bases for V and 3 bases for J; bases not matched to a gene: 9. CDR3 protein: CASSSVPGGRYEQYF. The CDR3 bases are TGTGCCAGCAGCTCCGTACCGGGAGGGCGCTACGAGCAGTACTTC.